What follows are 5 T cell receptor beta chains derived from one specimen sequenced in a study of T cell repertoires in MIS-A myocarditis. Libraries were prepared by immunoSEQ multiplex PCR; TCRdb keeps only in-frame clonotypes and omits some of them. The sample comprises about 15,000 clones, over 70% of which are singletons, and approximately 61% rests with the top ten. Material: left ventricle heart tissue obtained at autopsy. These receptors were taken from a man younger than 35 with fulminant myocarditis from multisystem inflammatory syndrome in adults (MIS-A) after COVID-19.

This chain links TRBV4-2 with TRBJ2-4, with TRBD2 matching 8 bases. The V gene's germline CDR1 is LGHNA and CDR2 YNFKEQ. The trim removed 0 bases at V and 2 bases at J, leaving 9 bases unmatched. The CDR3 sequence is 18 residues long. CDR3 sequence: CASSQDPQASGSKNIQYF. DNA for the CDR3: TGTGCCAGCAGCCAAGATCCCCAGGCTAGCGGGTCCAAAAACATTCAGTACTTC.

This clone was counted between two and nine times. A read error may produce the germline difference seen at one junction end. CDR3 bases: TGTGCCAGCAGCTCGACTAGCGGGAGCAAAAATTTT. Its translation is CASSSTSGSKNF. The chain has TRBV7-6 and TRBJ2-3, with TRBD2 matching 12 bases. CDR1 and CDR2 from the germline V gene are SGHVS and FNYEAQ. This CDR3 region has 12 residues.

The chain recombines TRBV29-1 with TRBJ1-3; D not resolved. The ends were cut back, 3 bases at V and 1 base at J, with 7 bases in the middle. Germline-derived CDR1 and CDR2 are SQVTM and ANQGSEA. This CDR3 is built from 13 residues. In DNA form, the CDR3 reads TGCAGCGTTGAGTCGGAATCTGGAAACACCATATATTTT. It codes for CSVESESGNTIYF.

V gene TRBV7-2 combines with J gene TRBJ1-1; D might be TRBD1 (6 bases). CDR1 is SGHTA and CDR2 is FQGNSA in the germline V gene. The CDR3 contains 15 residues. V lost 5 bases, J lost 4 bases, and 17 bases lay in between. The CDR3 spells CASSPALGGRTEAFF. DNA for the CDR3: TGTGCCAGCAGCCCCGCGTTGGGGGGGCGCACTGAAGCTTTCTTT. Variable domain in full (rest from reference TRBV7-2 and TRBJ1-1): GAGVSQSPSNKVTEKGKDVELRCDPISGHTALYWYRQSLGQGLEFLIYFQGNSAPDKSGLPSDRFSAERTGGSVSTLTIQRTQQEDSAVYLCASSPALGGRTEAFFGQGTRLTVV.

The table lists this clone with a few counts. The DNA of the CDR3 is TGTGCCAGCAGCCTCTCAGGGGGCGTCGGGGAGACCCAGTACTTC. It translates to CASSLSGGVGETQYF. V and J are TRBV7-8 and TRBJ2-5; TRBD1 matches 8 bases. The CDR3 is made up of 15 amino acids. V trimming: 5 bases; J trimming: 5 bases; junction bases outside the gene matches: 10. CDR1 SGHVS and CDR2 FQNEAQ come from the germline V gene.